This T cell receptor (beta chain) was sequenced during a study of T cell repertoires in ileal Crohn's disease. Study-wide points: Endoscopic recurrence occurred in every patient whose clonality exceeded 26.8%.

In regard to this clone: The antigen is not known.

The V gene lost 5 bases and the J gene lost 6 bases, with 11 bases spanning the gap. The CDR3 has 13 amino acids. CDR1 and CDR2 (germline): MNHEY, SMNVEV (reference sequence). Roughly 0.55 micrograms of biopsy DNA per sample underwent TCRB immunosequencing. Sequencing was performed with immunoSEQ multiplex PCR; in TCRdb, only in-frame clones are kept and a portion is missing. The profile covers roughly 2,400 clones, with about 76% appearing a single time and approximately 16% taken by the ten largest. This chain links TRBV27 with TRBJ2-1; unclear D gene. The clonotype comes from an adult with Crohn's disease. Sequences were obtained from ileal tissue. CDR3 bases: TGTGCCAGCAGTCCCGGTCCACTCAATGAGCAGTTCTTC. The encoded protein is CASSPGPLNEQFF.